This T cell receptor beta chain appears in the sequencing data of a study of cytomegalovirus exposure and HLA in healthy donors. The CDR3 loop spans 14 amino acids. With 1 base clipped from V and 5 bases from J, the junction kept 1 base outside the gene matches. Germline V CDR1 and CDR2: LNHNV, YYDKDF (reference sequence). Vbeta (60) and Jbeta (13) primers were used in the PCR. The protocol was immunoSEQ multiplex PCR, while the TCRdb copy is restricted to in-frame clones and leaves out a portion. Altogether nearly 80,000 clones are present, under 85% being singletons, with the ten largest covering 22%. Study-level results: The authors later linked a missense DCLRE1C variant to TCR beta V- and J-gene trimming.

A word on this clone: Its antigen is undetermined.

The receptor was isolated from a woman between 40 and 55 years old in good health and CMV-seropositive. This chain links TRBV15 with TRBJ1-4; 7 positions agree with TRBD1. The sequenced sample consisted of PBMCs. CDR3 DNA: TGTGCCACCAGCAGAGCAGGGGGAAATGAAAAACTGTTTTTT. Its translation is CATSRAGGNEKLFF.